The 11 T cell receptor beta chains given below trace back to one sample, sequenced in a study of cytomegalovirus exposure and HLA in healthy donors. Vbeta (60) and Jbeta (13) primers were used in the PCR. TCRdb keeps only in-frame clones here, not all; method: immunoSEQ multiplex PCR. The repertoire holds about 83,000 clones, with 78% as singletons. What was sequenced was PBMCs. These receptors all come from a man younger than 35 in good health and CMV-seropositive.

CDR3 residues: CSGGQGAHEQYF. CDR3 bases: TGCAGCGGTGGCCAGGGGGCCCACGAGCAGTACTTC. The chain carries TRBV29-1 and TRBJ2-7; 8 bases line up with TRBD1. Germline CDR1 and CDR2: SQVTM and ANQGSEA. V dropped 7 bases and J dropped 5; count of bases not matched to a gene: 7. The CDR3 has 12 residues.

V usage is TRBV28 and J usage is TRBJ1-5; 7 bases line up with TRBD1. The CDR3 has 15 amino acids. Germline-derived CDR1 and CDR2 are MDHEN and SYDVKM. Trimming cost V 2 bases and J 2 bases; bases outside gene matches: 3. Written as DNA, the CDR3 is TGTGCCAGCAGTTTAGGTGACAGGGGCAATCAGCCCCAGCATTTT. It codes for CASSLGDRGNQPQHF.

The V and J genes are TRBV4-2 and TRBJ1-5; TRBD1 is a possible D gene (6 bases). Trimming took off 1 base at V and 4 bases at J, with 17 bases between the two ends. Germline assignment: CDR1 LGHNA and CDR2 YNFKEQ. This CDR3 region has 17 residues. This CDR3 reads CASSQARGGGLNQPQHF. CDR3 nucleotides: TGTGCCAGCAGCCAAGCTAGGGGAGGGGGACTTAATCAGCCCCAGCATTTT.

The rearrangement uses TRBV4-2 and TRBJ2-7; 7 bases match TRBD2. The CDR3 has 15 amino acids. Unmatched junction bases numbered 11, after V lost 4 bases and J lost 5 bases. Germline lookup yields CDR1 LGHNA and CDR2 YNFKEQ. The CDR3 DNA sequence: TGTGCCAGCAGCCTCCGGGGGGAGAAGTGGCACGAGCAGTACTTC. It yields the protein CASSLRGEKWHEQYF.

V is TRBV28 and J is TRBJ2-7; maybe TRBD1 (5 bases). This CDR3 comprises 13 residues. Per the germline V gene, CDR1 is MDHEN and CDR2 is SYDVKM. Trimming cost V 3 bases and J 3 bases, with 9 bases left between them. CDR3 in amino acids: CASSFETVYEQYF. The CDR3 DNA sequence: TGTGCCAGCAGTTTTGAGACAGTCTACGAGCAGTACTTC.

This clone came up once. The rearrangement joins TRBV28 to TRBJ2-1; 9 bases are shared with TRBD2. The CDR3 loop spans 16 amino acids. CDR1 is MDHEN and CDR2 is SYDVKM in the germline V gene. Trimming removed 5 bases from V and 4 bases from J; junction bases left unmatched: 9. The CDR3 bases are TGTGCCAGCAGTACTAGCGGGCTAGAGAGGTACAATGAGCAGTTCTTC. It encodes CASSTSGLERYNEQFF.

This clone was seen only a few times. The chain couples TRBV27 to TRBJ2-7; TRBD2 matches 13 bases. V lost 8 bases, J lost 3 bases, and 1 base stayed unmatched. Germline CDR1 is MNHEY and CDR2 is SMNVEV (reference sequence). CDR3 length equals 13 residues. The CDR3 sequence: CASRTSGSYEQYF. As DNA, the CDR3 is TGTGCCAGCCGGACTAGCGGGAGCTACGAGCAGTACTTC.

The chain recombines TRBV5-1 with TRBJ2-7; perhaps TRBD1 as D (6 bases). This CDR3 is 14 amino acids long. V was shortened by 5 bases and J by 2 bases, with 14 bases between the two germline ends. The germline V gene has CDR1 SGHRS and CDR2 YFSETQ. The CDR3 bases are TGCGCCAGCAGGACGGGACAACTCCCCTACGAGCAGTACTTC. Residues: CASRTGQLPYEQYF.

The V and J genes are TRBV5-5 and TRBJ2-7; 15 positions match TRBD2. V was clipped by 7 bases and J by 4 bases; unmatched bases: 15. The CDR3 loop spans 18 amino acids. CDR1 is SGHKS and CDR2 is YYEKEE in the germline V gene (reference sequence). CDR3 sequence (DNA): TGTGCCAGCGCACCGGGACTAGCGGGAGGTTCAGCCAAGTACGAGCAGTACTTC. Its translation is CASAPGLAGGSAKYEQYF.

This clone has more than one count but fewer than ten. This chain links TRBV19 with TRBJ1-5; weak D call: TRBD1 (6 bases). This CDR3 spans 14 amino acids. The V gene lost 5 bases and the J gene lost 3 bases, with 11 bases spanning the gap. CDR1 LNHDA and CDR2 SQIVND come from the germline V gene (reference sequence). The CDR3 region is CASSSDSVNQPQHF. The CDR3, as DNA: TGTGCCAGTAGTTCGGACAGCGTCAATCAGCCCCAGCATTTT.

The rearrangement links TRBV5-6 to TRBJ2-5, with D perhaps TRBD2 (6 bases). In germline, CDR1 is SGHDT, CDR2 YYEEEE. V was clipped by 3 bases and J by 4 bases, with 13 bases between them. The CDR3 length is 14 residues. CDR3 protein: CASSSPGRRETQYF. The CDR3 DNA reads as TGTGCCAGCAGCTCTCCCGGGAGACGAGAGACCCAGTACTTC.